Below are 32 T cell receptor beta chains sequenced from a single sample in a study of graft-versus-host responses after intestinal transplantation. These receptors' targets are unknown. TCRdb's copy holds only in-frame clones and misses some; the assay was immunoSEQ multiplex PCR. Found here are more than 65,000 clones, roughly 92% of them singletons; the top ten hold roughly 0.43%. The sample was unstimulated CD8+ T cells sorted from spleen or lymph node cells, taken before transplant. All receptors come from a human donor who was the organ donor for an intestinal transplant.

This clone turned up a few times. CDR3 amino acids: CASSQEIQGLEPQHF. DNA for the CDR3: TGCGCCAGCAGCCAAGAGATACAGGGTCTGGAGCCCCAGCATTTT. V gene TRBV4-3 combines with J gene TRBJ1-5; D may be TRBD1 (6 bases). Germline V gene data show CDR1 as LGHNA and CDR2 as YSLEER. The CDR3 has 15 amino acids. The V end lost 0 bases, the J end lost 8 bases, and 14 bases lay between the germline ends.

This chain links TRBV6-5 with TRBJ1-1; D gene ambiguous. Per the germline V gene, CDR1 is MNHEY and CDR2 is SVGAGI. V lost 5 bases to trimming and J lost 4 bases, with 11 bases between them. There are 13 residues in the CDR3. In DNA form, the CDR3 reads TGTGCCAGCAGTCCAGACTTGTTCACTGAAGCTTTCTTT. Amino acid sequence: CASSPDLFTEAFF.

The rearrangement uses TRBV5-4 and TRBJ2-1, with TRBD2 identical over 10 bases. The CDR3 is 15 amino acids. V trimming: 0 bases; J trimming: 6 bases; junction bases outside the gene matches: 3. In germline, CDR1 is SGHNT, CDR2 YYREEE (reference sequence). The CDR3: CASSLGPSGGNEQFF. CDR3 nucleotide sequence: TGTGCCAGCAGCTTGGGGCCTAGCGGGGGCAATGAGCAGTTCTTC.

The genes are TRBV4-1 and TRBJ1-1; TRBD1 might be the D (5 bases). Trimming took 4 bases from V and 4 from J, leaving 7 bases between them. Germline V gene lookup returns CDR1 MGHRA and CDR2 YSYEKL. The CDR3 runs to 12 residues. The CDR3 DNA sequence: TGCGCCAGCAGCCCCACAGGCACTGAAGCTTTCTTT. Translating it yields CASSPTGTEAFF.

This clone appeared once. The CDR3 loop is CASSAPDRATNEKLFF. The CDR3 DNA reads as TGTGCCAGCAGTGCACCCGACAGGGCCACTAATGAAAAACTGTTTTTT. The chain has TRBV28 and TRBJ1-4; 7 bases are shared with TRBD1. Trimming cost V 5 bases and J 2 bases; bases outside gene matches: 8. Per the germline V gene, CDR1 is MDHEN and CDR2 is SYDVKM. CDR3 length: 16 amino acids.

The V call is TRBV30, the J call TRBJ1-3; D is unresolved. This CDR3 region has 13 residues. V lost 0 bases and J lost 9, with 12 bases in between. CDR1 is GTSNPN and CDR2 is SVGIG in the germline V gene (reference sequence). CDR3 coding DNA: TGTGCCTGGAGTGTAGAGGGTTTTAGCACCATATATTTT. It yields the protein CAWSVEGFSTIYF.

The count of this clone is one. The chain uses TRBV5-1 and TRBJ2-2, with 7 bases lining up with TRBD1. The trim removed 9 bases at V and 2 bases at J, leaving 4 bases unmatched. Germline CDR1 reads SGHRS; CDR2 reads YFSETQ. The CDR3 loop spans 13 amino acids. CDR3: CATTGVNTGELFF. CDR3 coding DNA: TGCGCCACAACAGGGGTTAACACCGGGGAGCTGTTTTTT.

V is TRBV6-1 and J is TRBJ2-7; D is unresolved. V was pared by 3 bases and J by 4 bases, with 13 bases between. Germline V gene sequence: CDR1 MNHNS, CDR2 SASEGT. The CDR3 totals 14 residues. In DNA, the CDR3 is TGTGCCAGCAGTGACCTGGCTGTTGCATACGAGCAGTACTTC. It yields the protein CASSDLAVAYEQYF.

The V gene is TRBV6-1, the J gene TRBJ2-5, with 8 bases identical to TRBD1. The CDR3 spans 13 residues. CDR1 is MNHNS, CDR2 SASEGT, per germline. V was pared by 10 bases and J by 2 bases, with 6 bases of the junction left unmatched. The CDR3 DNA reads TGTGCCAACTGGGACAGGACGCAAGAGACCCAGTACTTC. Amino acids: CANWDRTQETQYF.

CDR3 loop: CASSQVTAYEQYF. The CDR3 region has the DNA TGTGCCAGCAGCCAAGTTACAGCCTACGAGCAGTACTTC. This chain links TRBV4-2 with TRBJ2-7; D gene uncertain. This CDR3 comprises 13 residues. Trimming pared 1 base from V and 2 bases from J, leaving 6 bases between. Germline V gene sequence: CDR1 LGHNA, CDR2 YNFKEQ.

CDR3 nucleotides: TGCGCCAGCAGCCTTGTCGCGCAGACACACCGTGGCTACACCTTC. Translation: CASSLVAQTHRGYTF. V is TRBV4-1 and J is TRBJ1-2; D not certain. In germline, CDR1 is MGHRA, CDR2 YSYEKL. The length of the CDR3 is 15 residues. The ends were cut back, 4 bases at V and 7 bases at J, with 19 bases in the middle.

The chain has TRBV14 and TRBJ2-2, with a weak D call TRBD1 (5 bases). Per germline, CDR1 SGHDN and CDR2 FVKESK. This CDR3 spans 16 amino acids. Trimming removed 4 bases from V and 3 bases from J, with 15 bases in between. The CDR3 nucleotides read TGTGCCAGCAGCCCGAGGCCGACAGCCGACACCGGGGAGCTGTTTTTT. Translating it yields CASSPRPTADTGELFF.

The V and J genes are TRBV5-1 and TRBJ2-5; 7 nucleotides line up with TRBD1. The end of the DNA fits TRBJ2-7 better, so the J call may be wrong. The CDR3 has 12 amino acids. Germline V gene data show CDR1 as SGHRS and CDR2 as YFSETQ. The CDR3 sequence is CASSLRGHEQYF. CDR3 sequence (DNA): TGCGCCAGCAGCTTAAGGGGGCACGAGCAGTACTTC.

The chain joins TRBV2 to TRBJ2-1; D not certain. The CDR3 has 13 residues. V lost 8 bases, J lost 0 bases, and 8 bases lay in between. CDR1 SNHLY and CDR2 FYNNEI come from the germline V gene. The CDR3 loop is CASCVLSYNEQFF. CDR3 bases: TGTGCCAGCTGCGTACTCTCCTACAATGAGCAGTTCTTC.

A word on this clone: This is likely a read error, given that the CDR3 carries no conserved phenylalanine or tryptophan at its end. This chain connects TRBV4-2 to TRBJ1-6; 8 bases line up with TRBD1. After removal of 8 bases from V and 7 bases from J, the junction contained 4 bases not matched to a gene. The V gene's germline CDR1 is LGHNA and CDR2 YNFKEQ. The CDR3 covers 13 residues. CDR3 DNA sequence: TGTGCCAGCGGGGCAGGGGGCAATTCACCCCTCCACCTT. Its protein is CASGAGGNSPLHL.

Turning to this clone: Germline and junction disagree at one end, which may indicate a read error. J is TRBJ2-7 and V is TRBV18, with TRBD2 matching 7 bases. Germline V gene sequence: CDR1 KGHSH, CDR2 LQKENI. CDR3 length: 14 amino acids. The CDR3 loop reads CASPPESGIYEQYF. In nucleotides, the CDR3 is TGTGCCAGCCCACCGGAGAGCGGGATCTACGAGCAGTACTTC.

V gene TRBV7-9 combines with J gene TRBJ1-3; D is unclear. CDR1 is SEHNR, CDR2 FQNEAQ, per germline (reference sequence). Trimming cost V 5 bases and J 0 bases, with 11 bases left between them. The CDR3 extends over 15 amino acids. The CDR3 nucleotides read TGTGCCAGCAGCACGGACGGAGGCTCTGGAAACACCATATATTTT. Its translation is CASSTDGGSGNTIYF.

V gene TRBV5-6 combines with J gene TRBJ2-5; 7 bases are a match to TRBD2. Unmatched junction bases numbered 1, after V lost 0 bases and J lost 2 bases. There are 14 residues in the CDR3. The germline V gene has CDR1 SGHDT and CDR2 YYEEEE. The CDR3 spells CASSLVGGQETQYF. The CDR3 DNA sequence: TGTGCCAGCAGCTTGGTCGGGGGGCAAGAGACCCAGTACTTC.

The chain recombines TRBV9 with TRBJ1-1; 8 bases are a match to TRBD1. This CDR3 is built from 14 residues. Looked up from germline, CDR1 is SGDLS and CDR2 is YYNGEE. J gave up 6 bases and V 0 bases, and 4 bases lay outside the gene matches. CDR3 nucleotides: TGTGCCAGCAGCGTAGGCGGACAGGGCCCTGAAGCTTTCTTT. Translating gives CASSVGGQGPEAFF.

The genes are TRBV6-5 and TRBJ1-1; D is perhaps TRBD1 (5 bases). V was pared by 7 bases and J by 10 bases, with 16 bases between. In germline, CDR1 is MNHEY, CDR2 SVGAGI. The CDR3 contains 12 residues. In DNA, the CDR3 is TGTGCCAGCACCCAAGGGGCAGGCCTAGCTTTCTTT. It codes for CASTQGAGLAFF.

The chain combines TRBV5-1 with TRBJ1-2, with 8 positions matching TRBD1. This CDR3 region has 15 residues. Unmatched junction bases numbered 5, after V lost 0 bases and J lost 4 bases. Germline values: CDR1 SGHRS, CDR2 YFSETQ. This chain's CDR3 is CASSLETRGLYGYTF. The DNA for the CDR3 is TGCGCCAGCAGCTTGGAGACCAGGGGGCTCTATGGCTACACCTTC.

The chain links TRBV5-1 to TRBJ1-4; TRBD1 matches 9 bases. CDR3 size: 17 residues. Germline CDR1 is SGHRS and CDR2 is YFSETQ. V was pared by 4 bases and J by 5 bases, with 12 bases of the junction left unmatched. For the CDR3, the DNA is TGCGCCAGCAGCAGGGGGACAGGGTCAATGGAGAATGAAAAACTGTTTTTT. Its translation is CASSRGTGSMENEKLFF.

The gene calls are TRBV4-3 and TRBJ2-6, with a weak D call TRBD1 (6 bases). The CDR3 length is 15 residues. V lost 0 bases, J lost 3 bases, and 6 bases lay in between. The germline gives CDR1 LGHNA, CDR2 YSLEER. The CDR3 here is CASSQETGGANVLTF. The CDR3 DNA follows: TGCGCCAGCAGCCAAGAGACAGGTGGGGCCAACGTCCTGACTTTC.

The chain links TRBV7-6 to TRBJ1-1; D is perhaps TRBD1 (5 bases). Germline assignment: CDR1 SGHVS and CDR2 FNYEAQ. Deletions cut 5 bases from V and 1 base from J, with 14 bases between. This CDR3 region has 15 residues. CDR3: CASSPRPGGNTEAFF. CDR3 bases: TGTGCCAGCAGCCCTAGACCGGGGGGGAACACTGAAGCTTTCTTT.

The CDR3 coding sequence is TGTGCCAGCAGCGTCGGGGGGTCTGAAGCTTTCTTT. Residues: CASSVGGSEAFF. The genes are TRBV9 and TRBJ1-1, with a tentative D call TRBD1 (5 bases). The CDR3 totals 12 residues. Germline assignment: CDR1 SGDLS and CDR2 YYNGEE. V shed 2 bases and J shed 6 bases, with 8 bases lying between them.

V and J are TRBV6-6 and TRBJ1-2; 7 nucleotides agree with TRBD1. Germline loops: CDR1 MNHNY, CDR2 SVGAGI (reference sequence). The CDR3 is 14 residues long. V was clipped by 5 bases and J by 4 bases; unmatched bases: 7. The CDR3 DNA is TGTGCCAGCAGTAACAGGGGTCCTTTCTATGGCTACACCTTC. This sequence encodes CASSNRGPFYGYTF.

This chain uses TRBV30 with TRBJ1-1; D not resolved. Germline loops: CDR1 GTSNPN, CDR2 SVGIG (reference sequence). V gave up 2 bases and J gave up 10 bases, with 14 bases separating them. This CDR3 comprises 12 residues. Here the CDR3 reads CAWSWADLRAFF. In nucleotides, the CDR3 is TGTGCCTGGAGTTGGGCCGACCTAAGAGCTTTCTTT.

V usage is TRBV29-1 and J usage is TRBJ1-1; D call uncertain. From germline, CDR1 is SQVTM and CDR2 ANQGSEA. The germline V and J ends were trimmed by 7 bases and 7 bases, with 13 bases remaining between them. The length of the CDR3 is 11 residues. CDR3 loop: CSALRDGEAFF. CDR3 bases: TGCAGCGCACTCCGCGATGGTGAAGCTTTCTTT.

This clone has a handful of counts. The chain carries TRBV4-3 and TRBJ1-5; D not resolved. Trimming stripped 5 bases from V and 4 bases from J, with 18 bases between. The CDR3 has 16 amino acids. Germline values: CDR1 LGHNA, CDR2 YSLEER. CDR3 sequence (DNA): TGCGCCAGCAGCATAAAGACACGCTGGCGTAATCAGCCCCAGCATTTT. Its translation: CASSIKTRWRNQPQHF.

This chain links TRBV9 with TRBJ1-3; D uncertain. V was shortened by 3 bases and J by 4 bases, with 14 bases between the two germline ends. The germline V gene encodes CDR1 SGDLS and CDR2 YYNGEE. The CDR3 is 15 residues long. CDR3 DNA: TGTGCCAGCAGCGACCCCGGGAGTTACGGAAACACCATATATTTT. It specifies CASSDPGSYGNTIYF.

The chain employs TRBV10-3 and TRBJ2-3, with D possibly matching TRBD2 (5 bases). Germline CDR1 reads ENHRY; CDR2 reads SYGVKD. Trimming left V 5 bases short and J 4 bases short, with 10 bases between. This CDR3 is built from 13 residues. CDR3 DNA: TGTGCCATCAGTCGGGGTTCCTCAGATACGCAGTATTTT. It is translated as CAISRGSSDTQYF.

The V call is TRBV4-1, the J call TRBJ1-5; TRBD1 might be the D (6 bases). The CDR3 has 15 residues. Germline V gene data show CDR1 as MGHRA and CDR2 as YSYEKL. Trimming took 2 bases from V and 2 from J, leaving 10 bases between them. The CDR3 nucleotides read TGCGCCAGCAGCCAATACAGGGTGGGCAATCAGCCCCAGCATTTT. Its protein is CASSQYRVGNQPQHF.